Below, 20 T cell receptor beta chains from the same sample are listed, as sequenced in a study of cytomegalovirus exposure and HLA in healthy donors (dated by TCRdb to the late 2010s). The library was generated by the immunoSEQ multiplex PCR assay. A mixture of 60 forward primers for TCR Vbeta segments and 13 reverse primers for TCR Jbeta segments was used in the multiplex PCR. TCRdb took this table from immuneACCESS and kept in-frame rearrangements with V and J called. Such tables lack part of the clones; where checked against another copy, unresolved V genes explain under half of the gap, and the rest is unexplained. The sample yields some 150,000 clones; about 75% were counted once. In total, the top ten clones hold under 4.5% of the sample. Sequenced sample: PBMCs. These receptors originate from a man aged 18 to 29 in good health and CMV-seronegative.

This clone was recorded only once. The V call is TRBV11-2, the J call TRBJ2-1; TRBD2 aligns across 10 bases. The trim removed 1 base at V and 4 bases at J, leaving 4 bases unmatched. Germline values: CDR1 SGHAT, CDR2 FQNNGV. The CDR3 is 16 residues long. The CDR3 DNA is TGTGCCAGCAGCTTAGTGGCTAGCGGGGGTTACAATGAGCAGTTCTTC. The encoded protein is CASSLVASGGYNEQFF.

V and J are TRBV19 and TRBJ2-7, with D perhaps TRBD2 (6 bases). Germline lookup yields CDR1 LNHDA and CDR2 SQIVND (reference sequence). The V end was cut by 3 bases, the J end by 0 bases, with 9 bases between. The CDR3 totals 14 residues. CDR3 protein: CASSMAGGSYEQYF. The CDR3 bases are TGTGCCAGTAGTATGGCCGGGGGCTCCTACGAGCAGTACTTC.

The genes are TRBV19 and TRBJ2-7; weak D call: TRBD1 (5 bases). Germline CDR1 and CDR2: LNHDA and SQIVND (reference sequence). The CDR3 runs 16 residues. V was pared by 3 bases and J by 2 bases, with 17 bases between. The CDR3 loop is CASSILTGRQTYEQYF. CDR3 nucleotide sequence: TGTGCCAGTAGTATCCTAACAGGACGGCAGACCTACGAGCAGTACTTC.

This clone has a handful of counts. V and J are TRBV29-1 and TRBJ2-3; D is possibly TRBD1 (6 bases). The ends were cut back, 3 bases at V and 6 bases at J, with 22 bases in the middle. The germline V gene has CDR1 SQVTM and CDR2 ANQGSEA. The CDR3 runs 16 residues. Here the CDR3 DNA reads TGCAGCGTTGACAAGACAGGCACCTCGCCCCCGGATACGCAGTATTTT. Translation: CSVDKTGTSPPDTQYF.

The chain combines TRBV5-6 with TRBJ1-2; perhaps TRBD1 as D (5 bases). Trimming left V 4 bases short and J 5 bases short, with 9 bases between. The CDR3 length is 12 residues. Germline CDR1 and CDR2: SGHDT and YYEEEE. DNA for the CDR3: TGTGCCAGCAGCGGACAAAGTTATGGCTACACCTTC. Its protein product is CASSGQSYGYTF.

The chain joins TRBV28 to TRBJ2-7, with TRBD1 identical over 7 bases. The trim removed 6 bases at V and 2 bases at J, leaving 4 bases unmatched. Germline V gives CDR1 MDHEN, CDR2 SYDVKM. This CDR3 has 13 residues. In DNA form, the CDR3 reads TGTGCCAGCAGCTTACAGGGGACCTACGAGCAGTACTTC. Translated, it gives CASSLQGTYEQYF.

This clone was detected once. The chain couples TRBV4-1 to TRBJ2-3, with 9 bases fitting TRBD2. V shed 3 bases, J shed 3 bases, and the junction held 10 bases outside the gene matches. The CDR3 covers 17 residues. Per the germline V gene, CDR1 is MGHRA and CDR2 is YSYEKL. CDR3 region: CASSHGGLAGGTDTQYF. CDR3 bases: TGCGCCAGCAGCCATGGGGGACTTGCGGGGGGGACAGATACGCAGTATTTT.

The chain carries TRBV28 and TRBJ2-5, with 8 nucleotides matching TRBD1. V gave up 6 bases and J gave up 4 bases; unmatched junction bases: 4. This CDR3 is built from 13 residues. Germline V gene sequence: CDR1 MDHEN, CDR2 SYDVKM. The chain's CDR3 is CASRDRGGETQYF. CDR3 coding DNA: TGTGCCAGCAGAGACAGGGGAGGAGAGACCCAGTACTTC.

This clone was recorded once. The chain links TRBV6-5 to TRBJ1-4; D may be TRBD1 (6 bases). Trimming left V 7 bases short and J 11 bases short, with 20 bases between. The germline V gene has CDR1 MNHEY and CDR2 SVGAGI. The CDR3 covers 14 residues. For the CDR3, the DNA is TGTGCCAGCAAAAGGACAGTTGGAATGGGGAAACTGTTTTTT. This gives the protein CASKRTVGMGKLFF.

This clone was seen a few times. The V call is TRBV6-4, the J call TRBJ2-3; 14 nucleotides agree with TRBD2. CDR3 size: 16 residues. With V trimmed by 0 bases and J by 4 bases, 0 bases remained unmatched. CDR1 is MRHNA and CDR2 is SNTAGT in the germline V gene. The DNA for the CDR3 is TGTGCCAGCAGTGACTCGACTAGCGGGGGGGCAGATACGCAGTATTTT. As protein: CASSDSTSGGADTQYF.

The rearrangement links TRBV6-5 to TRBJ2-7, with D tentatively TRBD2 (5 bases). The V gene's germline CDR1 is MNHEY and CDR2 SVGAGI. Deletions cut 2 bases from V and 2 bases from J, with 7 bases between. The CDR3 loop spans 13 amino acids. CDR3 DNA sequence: TGTGCCAGCAGTTACCCGGGGACCTACGAGCAGTACTTC. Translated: CASSYPGTYEQYF.

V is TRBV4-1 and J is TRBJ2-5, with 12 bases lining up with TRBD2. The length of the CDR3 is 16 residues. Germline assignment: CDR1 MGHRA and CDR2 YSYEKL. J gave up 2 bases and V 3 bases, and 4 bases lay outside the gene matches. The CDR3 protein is CASSQQGTSGQETQYF. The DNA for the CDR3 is TGCGCCAGCAGCCAGCAGGGGACTAGCGGGCAAGAGACCCAGTACTTC.

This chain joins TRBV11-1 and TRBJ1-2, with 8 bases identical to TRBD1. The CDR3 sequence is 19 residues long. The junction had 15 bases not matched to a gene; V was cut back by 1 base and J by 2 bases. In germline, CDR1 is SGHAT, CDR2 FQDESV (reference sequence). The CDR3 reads CASSLGPNRRTGTNYGYTF. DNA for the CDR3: TGTGCCAGCAGCTTAGGGCCGAATAGAAGGACAGGGACGAACTATGGCTACACCTTC.

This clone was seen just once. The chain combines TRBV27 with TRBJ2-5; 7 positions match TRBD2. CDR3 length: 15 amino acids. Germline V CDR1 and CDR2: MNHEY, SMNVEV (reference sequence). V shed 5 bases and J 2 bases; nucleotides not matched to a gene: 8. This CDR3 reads CASSPQEAGQETQYF. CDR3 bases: TGTGCCAGCAGTCCCCAGGAAGCGGGGCAAGAGACCCAGTACTTC.

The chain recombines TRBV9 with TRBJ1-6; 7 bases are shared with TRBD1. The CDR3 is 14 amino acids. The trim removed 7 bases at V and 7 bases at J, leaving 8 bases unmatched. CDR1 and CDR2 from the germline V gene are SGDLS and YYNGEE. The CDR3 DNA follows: TGTGCCAGCCAACAGGGGAAGAGGAATTCACCCCTCCACTTT. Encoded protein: CASQQGKRNSPLHF.

The CDR3, as DNA: TGTGCCTGGAGTCCCCCTAGTGTCGGGGGAGGACTGTTTTTT. Translation: CAWSPPSVGGGLFF. The V gene is TRBV30, the J gene TRBJ1-4; a weak D match, TRBD1 (5 bases). The germline gives CDR1 GTSNPN, CDR2 SVGIG (reference sequence). V was cut by 2 bases and J by 13 bases, with 20 bases left in between. The CDR3 has 14 amino acids.

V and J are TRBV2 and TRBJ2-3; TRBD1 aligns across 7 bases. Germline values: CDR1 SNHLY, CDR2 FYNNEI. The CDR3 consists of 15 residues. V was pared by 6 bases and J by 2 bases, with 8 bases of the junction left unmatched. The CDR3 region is CASRRQGLVTDTQYF. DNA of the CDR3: TGTGCCAGCAGGCGACAGGGCCTAGTCACAGATACGCAGTATTTT.

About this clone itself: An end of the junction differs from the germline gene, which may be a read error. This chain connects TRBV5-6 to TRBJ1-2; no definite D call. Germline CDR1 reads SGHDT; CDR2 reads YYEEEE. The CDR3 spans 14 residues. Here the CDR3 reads CASSLETGNYVYTF. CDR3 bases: TGTGCCAGCAGCTTGGAGACGGGGAACTATGTCTACACCTTC.

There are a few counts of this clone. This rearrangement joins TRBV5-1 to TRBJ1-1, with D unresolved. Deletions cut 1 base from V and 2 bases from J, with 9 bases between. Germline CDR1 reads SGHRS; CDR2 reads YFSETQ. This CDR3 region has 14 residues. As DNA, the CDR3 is TGCGCCAGCAGCTTGAGAGGAGGTAACACTGAAGCTTTCTTT. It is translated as CASSLRGGNTEAFF.

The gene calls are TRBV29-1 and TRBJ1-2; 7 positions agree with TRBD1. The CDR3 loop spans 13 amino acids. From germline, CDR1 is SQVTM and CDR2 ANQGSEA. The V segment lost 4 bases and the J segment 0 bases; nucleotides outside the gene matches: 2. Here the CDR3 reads CSVATGTNYGYTF. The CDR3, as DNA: TGCAGCGTTGCGACAGGGACTAACTATGGCTACACCTTC.